One T cell receptor (beta chain) is described in this entry. Profiled with immunoSEQ multiplex PCR; TCRdb holds only in-frame clones, not every one. The sample includes over 600,000 clones, approximately 90% seen only once; the top ten take over 0.2%. The sample originates from a study of blood T cell repertoires in COVID-19. The V gene end was trimmed by 1 base and the J gene end by 5 bases; junction bases not matched to a gene: 3. In germline, CDR1 is SGHVS, CDR2 FQNEAQ. This CDR3 spans 14 amino acids. The source is a woman aged 18-35 years with acute or convalescent COVID-19. What was sequenced was peripheral blood. V is TRBV7-8 and J is TRBJ2-7, with 9 bases fitting TRBD1. Written as DNA, the CDR3 is TGTGCCAGCAGCTTAGAAGACAGGGGGGACGAGCAGTACTTC. It yields the protein CASSLEDRGDEQYF.